These T cell receptor beta chains were read from a single sample in a study of graft-versus-host responses after intestinal transplantation. Profiled with immunoSEQ multiplex PCR; TCRdb holds only in-frame clones, not every one. This sample has about 19,000 clones; around 90% occur once, and the top ten carry approximately 2%. Sequenced here: PBMCs, sampled less than 400 days after transplant. All receptors come from a human patient who received an intestinal transplant, so some T cells may come from the graft donor. Both conserved end residues are trimmed from each CDR3.

v_gene: TRBV7-9
len: 11
j_gene: TRBJ2-5
CDR3aa: ASSLTSLETQY

v_gene: TRBV18
len: 16
j_gene: TRBJ2-6
CDR3aa: ASSPSGQTGSGANVLT

v_gene: TRBV5-1
len: 12
j_gene: TRBJ1-6
CDR3aa: ASSFLGKNSPLH

v_gene: TRBV19
len: 11
j_gene: TRBJ2-3
CDR3aa: ASSRKSTDTQY

v_gene: TRBV4-1
len: 14
j_gene: TRBJ1-5
CDR3aa: ASSPNRGANNQPQH

v_gene: TRBV13
len: 13
j_gene: TRBJ1-3
CDR3aa: ASSSLDRFGNTIY

v_gene: TRBV7-2
len: 15
j_gene: TRBJ2-2
CDR3aa: ASSLVGGVIYTGELF

v_gene: TRBV9
len: 12
j_gene: TRBJ2-3
CDR3aa: ASSVSGRGDTQY

v_gene: TRBV6-1
len: 13
j_gene: TRBJ1-2
CDR3aa: ASNGPWAVDYGYT

v_gene: TRBV19
len: 9
j_gene: TRBJ2-7
CDR3aa: ATRNFYEQY

v_gene: TRBV28
len: 16
j_gene: TRBJ2-2
CDR3aa: ASSILTSGRMVTGELF

v_gene: TRBV4-2
len: 14
j_gene: TRBJ2-5
CDR3aa: ASSQDGAGARETQY

v_gene: TRBV6-4
len: 12
j_gene: TRBJ1-1
CDR3aa: ASSDSTGITEAF

v_gene: TRBV28
len: 8
j_gene: TRBJ2-5
CDR3aa: ASRGETQY

v_gene: TRBV4-2
len: 12
j_gene: TRBJ1-2
CDR3aa: ASSQEEGNYGYT

v_gene: TRBV10-3
len: 13
j_gene: TRBJ2-3
CDR3aa: AIRAAGSNTDTQY

v_gene: TRBV6-9
len: 11
j_gene: TRBJ2-7
CDR3aa: ASSGTGFYEQY

v_gene: TRBV7-2
len: 13
j_gene: TRBJ2-7
CDR3aa: ASSLGMGAPYEQY

v_gene: TRBV6-6
len: 11
j_gene: TRBJ2-2
CDR3aa: ASSLGRTGELF

v_gene: TRBV7-6
len: 15
j_gene: TRBJ2-5
CDR3aa: ASSSFLQGGWEETQY

v_gene: TRBV5-1
len: 12
j_gene: TRBJ2-2
CDR3aa: ASSLGGNTGELF

v_gene: TRBV4-2
len: 13
j_gene: TRBJ2-3
CDR3aa: ASSQDLSSTDTQY

v_gene: TRBV9
len: 11
j_gene: TRBJ2-2
CDR3aa: ASRSTNTGELF

v_gene: TRBV9
len: 13
j_gene: TRBJ2-1
CDR3aa: ASSSKGISNNEQF

v_gene: TRBV5-1
len: 19
j_gene: TRBJ1-5
CDR3aa: ASSLREGTGGPNDSNQPQH

v_gene: TRBV6-6
len: 14
j_gene: TRBJ2-3
CDR3aa: ASSLFTGTGADTQY

v_gene: TRBV5-1
len: 12
j_gene: TRBJ2-2
CDR3aa: ASSWQMNTGELF

v_gene: TRBV2
len: 13
j_gene: TRBJ2-2
CDR3aa: ASSGGGGYTGELF

v_gene: TRBV5-7
len: 12
j_gene: TRBJ2-7
CDR3aa: ASSLGTSGTEQY

v_gene: TRBV6-1
len: 12
j_gene: TRBJ1-6
CDR3aa: ASSELGYNSPLH

v_gene: TRBV6-1
len: 11
j_gene: TRBJ1-2
CDR3aa: ASSWTTGSGYT

v_gene: TRBV6-5
len: 12
j_gene: TRBJ1-2
CDR3aa: ASSYSRAGDGYT

v_gene: TRBV29-1
len: 9
j_gene: TRBJ1-2
CDR3aa: SAQGSVGYT

v_gene: TRBV14
len: 11
j_gene: TRBJ2-7
CDR3aa: AVYRDSSYEQY

v_gene: TRBV19
len: 15
j_gene: TRBJ2-6
CDR3aa: ASTSEGAPSGANVLT

v_gene: TRBV18
len: 12
j_gene: TRBJ2-5
CDR3aa: ASSPGLPRETQY

v_gene: TRBV6-6
len: 13
j_gene: TRBJ1-1
CDR3aa: ASSSGGGENTEAF

v_gene: TRBV18
len: 12
j_gene: TRBJ2-1
CDR3aa: ASSPPKGGNEQF

v_gene: TRBV28
len: 10
j_gene: TRBJ1-2
CDR3aa: ATLAQGDGYT

v_gene: TRBV6-4
len: 13
j_gene: TRBJ2-3
CDR3aa: ASSDGLGGTDTQY

v_gene: TRBV10-3
len: 9
j_gene: TRBJ2-7
CDR3aa: AISPSYEQY

v_gene: TRBV2
len: 13
j_gene: TRBJ1-6
CDR3aa: ASSEQGALGSPLH

v_gene: TRBV4-2
len: 13
j_gene: TRBJ2-3
CDR3aa: ASSQAPMSTDTQY